Below, 8 T cell receptor beta chains from the same sample are listed, as sequenced in a study of T cell changes during pregnancy in multiple sclerosis. Sequencing was performed with immunoSEQ multiplex PCR; in TCRdb, only in-frame clones are kept and a portion is missing. The sample holds 20,000 to 25,000 clones; more than 75% are singletons and the top ten take 6% to 9.5%. The specimen was CD8+ T cells from peripheral blood mononuclear cells, collected before pregnancy. The origin of the receptors is a female donor with multiple sclerosis, enrolled in a pregnancy study.

This clone was seen just once. The chain employs TRBV5-5 and TRBJ1-2; no definite D call. CDR1 and CDR2 from the germline V gene are SGHKS and YYEKEE (reference sequence). This CDR3 spans 12 amino acids. The V and J ends lost 0 bases and 6 bases respectively, with 6 bases between them. The CDR3 reads CASSLGEDGYTF. In nucleotides, the CDR3 is TGTGCCAGCAGCTTGGGGGAGGATGGCTACACCTTC. Full variable domain (rest looked up from reference TRBV5-5 and TRBJ1-2): DAGVTQSPTHLIKTRGQQVTLRCSPISGHKSVSWYQQVLGQGPQFIFQYYEKEERGRGNFPDRFSARQFPNYSSELNVNALLLGDSALYLCASSLGEDGYTFGSGTRLTVV.

This chain joins TRBV10-1 and TRBJ2-7; 7 nucleotides line up with TRBD1. Germline V lookup: CDR1 WNHNN, CDR2 SYGVQD (reference sequence). V lost 2 bases and J lost 5; bases outside the gene matches: 6. The CDR3 spans 14 residues. In DNA form, the CDR3 reads TGCGCCAGCAGTGAGGAAGGGACAGACAACGAGCAGTACTTC. This translates into CASSEEGTDNEQYF.

The gene calls are TRBV13 and TRBJ2-7; 8 bases line up with TRBD1. From germline, CDR1 is PRHDT and CDR2 FYEKMQ (reference sequence). After removal of 5 bases from V and 1 base from J, the junction contained 7 bases not matched to a gene. This CDR3 region has 15 residues. In DNA, the CDR3 is TGTGCCAGCAGCCCCCCCGGGACAGGTTCCTACGAGCAGTACTTC. Protein product: CASSPPGTGSYEQYF.

This clone was observed a few times. The genes are TRBV6-6 and TRBJ2-5; D unresolved. The CDR3 has 15 amino acids. Trimming took off 4 bases at V and 5 bases at J, with 17 bases between the two ends. The germline V gene encodes CDR1 MNHNY and CDR2 SVGAGI (reference sequence). CDR3 in amino acids: CASSSGAYTAETQYF. The DNA of the CDR3 is TGTGCCAGCAGTTCAGGCGCCTATACGGCGGAGACCCAGTACTTC.

V is TRBV14 and J is TRBJ1-1; possible D gene TRBD1, 5 bases. Germline V gives CDR1 SGHDN, CDR2 FVKESK. This CDR3 comprises 15 residues. Trimming shortened V by 2 bases and J by 5 bases, and 15 bases separated the two germline ends. The CDR3 sequence: CASSQIGGGVTEAFF. The DNA of the CDR3 is TGTGCCAGCAGCCAAATTGGTGGGGGGGTGACTGAAGCTTTCTTT.

In this sample, this clone turned up once. The rearrangement links TRBV28 to TRBJ1-1, with D possibly matching TRBD1 (6 bases). Per the germline V gene, CDR1 is MDHEN and CDR2 is SYDVKM. The CDR3 has 14 amino acids. V lost 7 bases and J lost 5, with 17 bases in between. The CDR3 DNA reads TGTGCCAGCAAGGGGCGGGGGGCGCTTACTGAAGCTTTCTTT. Translated: CASKGRGALTEAFF.

The chain is built from TRBV5-1 and TRBJ2-3; 11 nucleotides line up with TRBD2. The V segment lost 4 bases and the J segment 2 bases; nucleotides outside the gene matches: 6. Germline lookup yields CDR1 SGHRS and CDR2 YFSETQ. The CDR3 is made up of 16 amino acids. CDR3 DNA sequence: TGCGCCAGCAGCATACCGACTAGCGGGATCACAGATACGCAGTATTTT. This codes for CASSIPTSGITDTQYF.

This chain joins TRBV18 and TRBJ1-1, with TRBD1 matching over 8 bases. Germline CDR1 KGHSH, CDR2 LQKENI. V shed 6 bases, J shed 7 bases, and the junction held 13 bases outside the gene matches. This CDR3 comprises 15 residues. The CDR3 DNA reads as TGTGCCAGCTCCGAAACAGGGGGGTCTTCTTATGAAGCTTTCTTT. It encodes CASSETGGSSYEAFF. Full variable domain (rest looked up from reference TRBV18 and TRBJ1-1): NAGVMQNPRHLVRRRGQEARLRCSPMKGHSHVYWYRQLPEEGLKFMVYLQKENIIDESGMPKERFSAEFPKEGPSILRIQQVVRGDSAAYFCASSETGGSSYEAFFGQGTRLTVV.